Listed below are T cell receptor beta chains from one sample, sequenced in a study of CXCR3-negative and CXCR3-positive naive CD8 T cells. TCRdb re-called the 5' RACE reads and catalogs CDR3 proteins one per entry, DNA excluded. Its clone listing holds around 140,000 distinct CDR3 sequences. The specimen sequenced was naive CXCR3- CD8+ T cells from blood. The receptor set was obtained from a human donor in good health. Some clones in this sample may be carry-over from other donors' samples. Both conserved end residues are part of each CDR3.

V gene,J gene,CDR3 protein
TRBV5-1,TRBJ2-7,CASSPGTSAYEQYF
TRBV6-5,TRBJ2-3,CASSGDYGGRTQGRTDTQYF
TRBV6-5,TRBJ1-2,CASSYSGEIDGYTF
TRBV14,TRBJ2-1,CASSQDQGVTTTGNEQFF
TRBV28,TRBJ2-5,CATIRGPPQETQYF
TRBV7-9,TRBJ1-1,CASSIQGANTEAFF
TRBV4-3,TRBJ2-1,CASSRSRDRGYNEQFF
TRBV2,TRBJ2-5,CASQPSEGHPGF
TRBV5-1,TRBJ2-5,CASSLQGNQETQYF
TRBV19,TRBJ2-7,CASSGMVHSYEQYF
TRBV3-1,TRBJ1-1,CASSQAAAGTEAFF
TRBV19,TRBJ2-3,CASGPRWGSTPITDTQYF
TRBV5-1,TRBJ2-7,CASSPSDIKDEQYF
TRBV29-1,TRBJ2-7,CSVKVGAEYEQYF
TRBV6-6,TRBJ2-1,CASSQTSSGEQFF
TRBV12-3/TRBV12-4,TRBJ2-4,CASSHSGVAKNIQYF
TRBV9,TRBJ2-1,CASSVAPGGSSSYNEQFF
TRBV29-1,TRBJ2-7,CSVPDGAEQYF
TRBV11-2,TRBJ2-7,CASSLDGYRPYEQYF
TRBV7-9,TRBJ2-7,CASSLVLAGRYEQYF
TRBV5-1,TRBJ2-7,CASSLSTSGSTAQYF
TRBV29-1,TRBJ1-1,CSVELLPYGGADTEAFF
TRBV15,TRBJ1-4,CATSKTTTNEKLFF
TRBV29-1,TRBJ2-7,CSVEAEGYEQYF